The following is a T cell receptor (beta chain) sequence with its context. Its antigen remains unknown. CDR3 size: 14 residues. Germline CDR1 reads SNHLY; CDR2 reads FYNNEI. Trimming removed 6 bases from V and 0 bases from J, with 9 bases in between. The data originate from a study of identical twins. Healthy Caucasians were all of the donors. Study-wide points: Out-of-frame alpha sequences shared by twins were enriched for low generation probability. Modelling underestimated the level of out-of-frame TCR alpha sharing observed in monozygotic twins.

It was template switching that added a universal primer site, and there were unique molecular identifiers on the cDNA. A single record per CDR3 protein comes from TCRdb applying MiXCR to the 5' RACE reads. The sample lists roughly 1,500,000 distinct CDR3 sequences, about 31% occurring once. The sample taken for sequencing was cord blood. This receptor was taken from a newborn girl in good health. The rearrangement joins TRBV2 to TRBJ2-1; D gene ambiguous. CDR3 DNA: TGTGCCAGCAGGGGATATCCCTCCTACAATGAGCAGTTCTTC. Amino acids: CASRGYPSYNEQFF.